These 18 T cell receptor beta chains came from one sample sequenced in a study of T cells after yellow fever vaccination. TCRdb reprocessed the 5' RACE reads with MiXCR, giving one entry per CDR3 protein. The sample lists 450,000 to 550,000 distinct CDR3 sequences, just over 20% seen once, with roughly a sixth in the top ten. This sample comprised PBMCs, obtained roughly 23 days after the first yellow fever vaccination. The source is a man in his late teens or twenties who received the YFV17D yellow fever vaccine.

CDR3 nucleotide sequence: TGTGCCAGCAGAACCTCGGGACTAGCGGGGGGAAGCACAGATACGCAGTATTTT. As protein: CASRTSGLAGGSTDTQYF. The rearrangement joins TRBV11-2 to TRBJ2-3; 15 nucleotides align to TRBD2. Germline V gene sequence: CDR1 SGHAT, CDR2 FQNNGV. The CDR3 extends over 18 amino acids. V dropped 6 bases and J dropped 0; count of bases not matched to a gene: 7. Looking up the rest from reference TRBV11-2 and TRBJ2-3 gives the full variable domain: EAGVAQSPRYKIIEKRQSVAFWCNPISGHATLYWYQQILGQGPKLLIQFQNNGVVDDSQLPKDRFSAERLKGVDSTLKIQPAKLEDSAVYLCASRTSGLAGGSTDTQYFGPGTRLTVL.

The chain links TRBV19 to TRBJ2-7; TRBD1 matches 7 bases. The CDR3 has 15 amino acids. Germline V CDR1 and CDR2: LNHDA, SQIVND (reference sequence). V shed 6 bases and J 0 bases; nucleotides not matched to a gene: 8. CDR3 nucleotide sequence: TGTGCCAGTAGCCTCGGGACAGTAGTCTCCTACGAGCAGTACTTC. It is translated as CASSLGTVVSYEQYF.

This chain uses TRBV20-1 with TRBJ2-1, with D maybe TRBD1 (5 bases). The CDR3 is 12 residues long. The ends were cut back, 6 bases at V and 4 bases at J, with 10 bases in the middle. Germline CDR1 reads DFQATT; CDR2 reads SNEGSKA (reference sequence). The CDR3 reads CSATDTYNEQFF. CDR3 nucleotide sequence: TGCAGTGCCACGGACACTTACAATGAGCAGTTCTTC.

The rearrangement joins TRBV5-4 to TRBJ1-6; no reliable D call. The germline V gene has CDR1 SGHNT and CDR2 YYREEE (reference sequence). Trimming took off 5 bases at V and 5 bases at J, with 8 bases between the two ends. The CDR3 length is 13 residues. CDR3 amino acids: CASSRPDNSPLHF. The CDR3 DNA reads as TGTGCCAGCAGTCGACCGGATAATTCACCCCTCCACTTT.

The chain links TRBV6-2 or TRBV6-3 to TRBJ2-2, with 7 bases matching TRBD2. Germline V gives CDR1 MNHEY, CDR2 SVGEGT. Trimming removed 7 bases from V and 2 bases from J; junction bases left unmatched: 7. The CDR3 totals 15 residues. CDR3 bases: TGTGCCAGCATTGCGGGACTACTCAACACCGGGGAGCTGTTTTTT. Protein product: CASIAGLLNTGELFF.

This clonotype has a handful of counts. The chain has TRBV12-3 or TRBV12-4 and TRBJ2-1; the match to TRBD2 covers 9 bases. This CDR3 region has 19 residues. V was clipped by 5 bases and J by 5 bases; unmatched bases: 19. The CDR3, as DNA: TGTGCCAGCAGTCCGTACACAGCGGGGGGCCGGTCGATGAACAATGAGCAGTTCTTC. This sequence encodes CASSPYTAGGRSMNNEQFF.

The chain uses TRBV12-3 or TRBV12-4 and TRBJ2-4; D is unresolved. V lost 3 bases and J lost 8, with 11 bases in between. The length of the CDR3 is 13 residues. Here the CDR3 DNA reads TGTGCCAGCAGTTTGTGGGGTCAAGACATTCAGTACTTC. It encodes CASSLWGQDIQYF.

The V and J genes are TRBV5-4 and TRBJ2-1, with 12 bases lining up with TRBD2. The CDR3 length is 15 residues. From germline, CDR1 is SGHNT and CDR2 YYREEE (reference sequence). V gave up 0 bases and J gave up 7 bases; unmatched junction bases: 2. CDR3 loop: CASSLALAGGNEQFF. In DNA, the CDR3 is TGTGCCAGCAGCTTGGCACTAGCGGGGGGTAATGAGCAGTTCTTC.

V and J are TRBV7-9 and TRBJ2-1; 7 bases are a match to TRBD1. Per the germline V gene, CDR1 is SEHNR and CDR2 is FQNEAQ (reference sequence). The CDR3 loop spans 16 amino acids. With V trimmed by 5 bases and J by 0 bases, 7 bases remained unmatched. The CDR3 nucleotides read TGTGCCAGCAGCCCCTCGACAGGGAGCTCCTACAATGAGCAGTTCTTC. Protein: CASSPSTGSSYNEQFF.

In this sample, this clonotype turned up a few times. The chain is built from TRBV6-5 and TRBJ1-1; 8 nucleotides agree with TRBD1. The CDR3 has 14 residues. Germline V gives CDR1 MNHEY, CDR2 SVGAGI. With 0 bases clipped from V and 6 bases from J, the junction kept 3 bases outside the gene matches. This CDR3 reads CASSYSGQVAEAFF. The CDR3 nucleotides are TGTGCCAGCAGTTACTCGGGACAGGTCGCTGAAGCTTTCTTT.

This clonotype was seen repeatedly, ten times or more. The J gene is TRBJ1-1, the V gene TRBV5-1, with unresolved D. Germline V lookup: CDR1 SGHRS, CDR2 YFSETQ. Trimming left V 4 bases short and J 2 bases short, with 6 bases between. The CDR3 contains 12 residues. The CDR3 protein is CASSDPNTEAFF. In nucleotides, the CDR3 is TGCGCCAGCAGCGACCCCAACACTGAAGCTTTCTTT.

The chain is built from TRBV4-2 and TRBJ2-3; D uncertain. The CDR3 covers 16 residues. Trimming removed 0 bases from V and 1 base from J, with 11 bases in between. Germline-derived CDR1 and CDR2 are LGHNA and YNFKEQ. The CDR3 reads CASSQEQFRGTDTQYF. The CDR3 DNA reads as TGTGCCAGCAGCCAAGAGCAATTTAGGGGCACAGATACGCAGTATTTT.

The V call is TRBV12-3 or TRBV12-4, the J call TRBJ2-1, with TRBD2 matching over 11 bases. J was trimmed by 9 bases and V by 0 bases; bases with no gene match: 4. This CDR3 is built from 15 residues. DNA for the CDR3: TGTGCCAGCAGTTTAGCTGGTCTAGCGGGGGGTGAGCAGTTCTTC. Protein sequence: CASSLAGLAGGEQFF.

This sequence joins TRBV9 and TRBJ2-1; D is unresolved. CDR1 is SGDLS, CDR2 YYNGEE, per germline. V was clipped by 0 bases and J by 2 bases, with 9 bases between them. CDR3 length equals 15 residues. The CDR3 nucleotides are TGTGCCAGCAGCGTAGGGGTTACGGCCTACAATGAGCAGTTCTTC. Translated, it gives CASSVGVTAYNEQFF.

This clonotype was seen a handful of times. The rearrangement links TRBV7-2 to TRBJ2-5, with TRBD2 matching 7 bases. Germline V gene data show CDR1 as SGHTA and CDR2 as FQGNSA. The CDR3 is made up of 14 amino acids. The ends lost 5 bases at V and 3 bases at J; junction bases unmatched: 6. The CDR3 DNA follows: TGTGCCAGCAGCCCAAATGGGGGGGAAGAGACCCAGTACTTC. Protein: CASSPNGGEETQYF.

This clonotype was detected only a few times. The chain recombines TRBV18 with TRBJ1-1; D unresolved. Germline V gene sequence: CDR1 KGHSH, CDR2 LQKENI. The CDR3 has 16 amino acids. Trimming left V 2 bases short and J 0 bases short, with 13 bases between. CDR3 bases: TGTGCCAGCTCACCAAATGCCCCGGGGATGAACACTGAAGCTTTCTTT. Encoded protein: CASSPNAPGMNTEAFF.

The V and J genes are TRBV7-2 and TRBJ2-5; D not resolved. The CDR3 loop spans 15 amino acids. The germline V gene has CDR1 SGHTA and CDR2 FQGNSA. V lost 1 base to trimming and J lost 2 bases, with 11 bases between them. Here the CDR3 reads CASSLEGSSQETQYF. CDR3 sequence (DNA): TGTGCCAGCAGCTTAGAAGGCAGCTCACAAGAGACCCAGTACTTC. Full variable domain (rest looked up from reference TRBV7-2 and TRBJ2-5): GAGVSQSPSNKVTEKGKDVELRCDPISGHTALYWYRQSLGQGLEFLIYFQGNSAPDKSGLPSDRFSAERTGGSVSTLTIQRTQQEDSAVYLCASSLEGSSQETQYFGPGTRLLVL.

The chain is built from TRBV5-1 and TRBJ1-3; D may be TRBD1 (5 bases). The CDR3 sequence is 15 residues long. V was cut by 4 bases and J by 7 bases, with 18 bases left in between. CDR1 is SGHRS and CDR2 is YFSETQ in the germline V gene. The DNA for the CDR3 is TGCGCCAGCAGCCCGGAGGGGCAGGGCCCGAACACCATATATTTT. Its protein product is CASSPEGQGPNTIYF. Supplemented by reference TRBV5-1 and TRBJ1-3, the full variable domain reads KAGVTQTPRYLIKTRGQQVTLSCSPISGHRSVSWYQQTPGQGLQFLFEYFSETQRNKGNFPGRFSGRQFSNSRSEMNVSTLELGDSALYLCASSPEGQGPNTIYFGEGSWLTVV.